This T cell receptor (beta chain) was found in a study of blood T cells in healthy people across ages. The study, taken as a whole, reports: Strong correlation existed between TCR beta diversity and naive T cell percentage.

PCR was performed a second time for about 7 to 12 cycles using a sample-barcoded 5' primer and a J-beta primer mix. The authors tagged each cDNA molecule using a template-switch adaptor with 12 random nucleotides. TCRdb re-called the 5' RACE reads with MiXCR, one entry per CDR3 protein. The sample has 540,000 or so distinct CDR3 sequences; 25% to 30% are singletons. With respect to this clonotype: The antigen remains unidentified.

Trimming took off 5 bases at V and 4 bases at J, with 14 bases between the two ends. The CDR3 runs to 13 residues. The germline CDR1 and CDR2 sequences are GTSNPN and SVGIG (reference sequence). The clonotype originates from a woman in her sixties or seventies in good health. Sequencing used blood. This chain uses TRBV30 with TRBJ1-1; TRBD1 is a possible D gene (6 bases). CDR3 bases: TGTGCCTGGGGACGACAGGTTGGCACTGAAGCTTTCTTT. This translates into CAWGRQVGTEAFF.